These 9 T cell receptor beta chains originate from one sample sequenced in a study of blood T cells in healthy people across ages. Primed by a sample-barcoded 5' primer and a J-beta primer mix, a second PCR proceeded for roughly 6 to 12 cycles. TCRdb re-called the 5' RACE reads through MiXCR, storing one row per CDR3 protein. The data contain approximately 850,000 distinct CDR3 sequences, under 45% of them singletons. Sequenced sample: blood. Receptors were obtained from a man in his 60s in good health.

The chain couples TRBV7-3 to TRBJ2-5; weak D call: TRBD1 (5 bases). The DNA matches TRBJ2-7 better at its end, which makes the J call doubtful. This CDR3 is 15 amino acids long. Germline assignment: CDR1 SGHTA and CDR2 FQGTGA. The CDR3 DNA reads TGTGCCAGCAGCTTAACTCCAGGGATGACAAACGAGCAGTACTTC. It yields the protein CASSLTPGMTNEQYF.

This clonotype was seen a handful of times. The rearrangement uses TRBV5-5 and TRBJ1-6; tentative D call: TRBD1 (5 bases). Germline CDR1 is SGHKS and CDR2 is YYEKEE (reference sequence). The CDR3 contains 15 residues. Deletions cut 2 bases from V and 8 bases from J, with 14 bases between. The CDR3 loop reads CASSFRVASDSPLHF. The DNA for the CDR3 is TGTGCCAGCAGCTTCAGGGTAGCCTCGGATTCACCCCTCCACTTT.

This clonotype was counted a few times. This chain joins TRBV4-1 and TRBJ2-7; D remains unclear. Trimming took 0 bases from V and 0 from J, leaving 9 bases between them. The length of the CDR3 is 15 residues. CDR1 and CDR2 from the germline V gene are MGHRA and YSYEKL. CDR3 loop: CASSQEASLSYEQYF. As DNA, the CDR3 is TGCGCCAGCAGCCAAGAAGCATCTCTCTCCTACGAGCAGTACTTC.

The chain uses TRBV5-5 and TRBJ2-3; 7 nucleotides align to TRBD1. The CDR3 is 15 amino acids. Germline CDR1 is SGHKS and CDR2 is YYEKEE (reference sequence). After removal of 3 bases from V and 6 bases from J, the junction contained 10 bases not matched to a gene. In DNA form, the CDR3 reads TGTGCCAGCAGCTACAGGGGATTGTTTTCGGATACGCAGTATTTT. Translation: CASSYRGLFSDTQYF.

In regard to this clonotype: The junction departs from the called germline gene at one end, perhaps through a read error. The rearrangement links TRBV28 to TRBJ2-1, with 9 nucleotides matching TRBD2. This CDR3 comprises 14 residues. Germline V gene lookup returns CDR1 MDHEN and CDR2 SYDVKM. The CDR3 here is CAGSLELAGYEQFF. CDR3 nucleotides: TGTGCCGGCAGTTTAGAACTAGCGGGCTATGAGCAGTTCTTC.

The rearrangement joins TRBV11-3 to TRBJ2-3; 10 bases are shared with TRBD1. The CDR3 length is 12 residues. V shed 4 bases and J 10 bases; nucleotides not matched to a gene: 2. From germline, CDR1 is SGHNT and CDR2 YENEEA. CDR3 DNA sequence: TGTGCCAGCAGCTGGGACAGGGGTGCGCAGTATTTT. Translation gives CASSWDRGAQYF.

The rearrangement uses TRBV2 and TRBJ2-7; TRBD2 is a possible D gene (5 bases). V lost 6 bases and J 4 bases, leaving 13 bases between the germline ends. The length of the CDR3 is 13 residues. The V gene's germline CDR1 is SNHLY and CDR2 FYNNEI. CDR3 sequence reads: CASSRGSRYEQYF. The CDR3, as DNA: TGTGCCAGCAGCCGGGGTAGCAGGTACGAGCAGTACTTC.

This clonotype was recorded many times. V usage is TRBV18 and J usage is TRBJ1-2; no definite D call. V shed 2 bases and J shed 0 bases, with 4 bases lying between them. CDR1 and CDR2 (germline): KGHSH, LQKENI. The CDR3 contains 13 residues. The CDR3 DNA sequence: TGTGCCAGCTCACCAGGAGCTAACTATGGCTACACCTTC. Its translation: CASSPGANYGYTF.

In DNA, the CDR3 is TGTGCCAGCAGCCCGGGCTGGGGCCGCGGTCAAGAGACCCAGTACTTC. Encoded protein: CASSPGWGRGQETQYF. The chain couples TRBV7-2 to TRBJ2-5; a possible D gene is TRBD1 (5 bases). The CDR3 loop spans 16 amino acids. The germline gives CDR1 SGHTA, CDR2 FQGNSA. V lost 5 bases to trimming and J lost 2 bases, with 18 bases between them.